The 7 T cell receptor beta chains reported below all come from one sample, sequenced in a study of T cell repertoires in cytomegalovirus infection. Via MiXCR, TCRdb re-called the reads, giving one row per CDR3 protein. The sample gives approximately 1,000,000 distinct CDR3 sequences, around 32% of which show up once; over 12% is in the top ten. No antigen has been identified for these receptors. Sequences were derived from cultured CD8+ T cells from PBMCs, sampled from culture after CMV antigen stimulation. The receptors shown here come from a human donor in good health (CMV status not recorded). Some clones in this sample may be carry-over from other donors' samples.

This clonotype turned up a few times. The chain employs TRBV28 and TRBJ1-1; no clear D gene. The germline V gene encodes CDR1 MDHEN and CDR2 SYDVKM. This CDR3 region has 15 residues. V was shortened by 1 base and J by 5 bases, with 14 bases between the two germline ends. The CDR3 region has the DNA TGTGCCAGCAGTTTATACCCTCTTCAAGGGACTGAAGCTTTCTTT. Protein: CASSLYPLQGTEAFF.

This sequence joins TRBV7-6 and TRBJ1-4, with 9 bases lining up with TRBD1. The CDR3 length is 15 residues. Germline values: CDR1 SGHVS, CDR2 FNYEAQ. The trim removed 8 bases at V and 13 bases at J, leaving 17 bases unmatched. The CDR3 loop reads CASGYDRGGSGGLFF. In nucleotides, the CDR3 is TGTGCCAGCGGCTATGACAGGGGGGGATCCGGCGGACTGTTTTTT.

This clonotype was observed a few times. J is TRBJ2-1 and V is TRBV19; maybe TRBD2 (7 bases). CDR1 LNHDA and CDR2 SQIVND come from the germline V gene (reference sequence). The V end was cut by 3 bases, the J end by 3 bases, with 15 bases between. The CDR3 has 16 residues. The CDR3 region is CASSMGRGAYYNEQFF. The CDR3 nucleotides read TGTGCCAGTAGTATGGGGAGGGGGGCATACTACAATGAGCAGTTCTTC. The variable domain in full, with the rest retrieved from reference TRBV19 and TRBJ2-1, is DGGITQSPKYLFRKEGQNVTLSCEQNLNHDAMYWYRQDPGQGLRLIYYSQIVNDFQKGDIAEGYSVSREKKESFPLTVTSAQKNPTAFYLCASSMGRGAYYNEQFFGPGTRLTVL.

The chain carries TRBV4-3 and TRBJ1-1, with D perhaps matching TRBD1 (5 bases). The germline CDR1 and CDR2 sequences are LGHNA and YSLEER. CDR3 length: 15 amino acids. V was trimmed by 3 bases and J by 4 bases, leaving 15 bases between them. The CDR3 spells CASSHPGGKSTEAFF. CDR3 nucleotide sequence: TGCGCCAGCAGCCACCCGGGGGGTAAGAGCACTGAAGCTTTCTTT.

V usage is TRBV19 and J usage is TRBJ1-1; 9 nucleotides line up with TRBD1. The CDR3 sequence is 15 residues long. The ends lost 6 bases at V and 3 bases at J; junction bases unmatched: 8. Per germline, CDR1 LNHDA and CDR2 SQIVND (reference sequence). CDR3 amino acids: CASSLADRGDTEAFF. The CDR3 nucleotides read TGTGCCAGTAGCTTGGCGGACAGGGGAGACACTGAAGCTTTCTTT.

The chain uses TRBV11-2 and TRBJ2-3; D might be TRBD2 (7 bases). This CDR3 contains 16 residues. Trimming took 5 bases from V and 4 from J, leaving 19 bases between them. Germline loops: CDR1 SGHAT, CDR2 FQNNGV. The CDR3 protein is CASSARGGRMADTQYF. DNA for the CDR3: TGTGCCAGCAGCGCCCGCGGGGGCAGAATGGCAGATACGCAGTATTTT.

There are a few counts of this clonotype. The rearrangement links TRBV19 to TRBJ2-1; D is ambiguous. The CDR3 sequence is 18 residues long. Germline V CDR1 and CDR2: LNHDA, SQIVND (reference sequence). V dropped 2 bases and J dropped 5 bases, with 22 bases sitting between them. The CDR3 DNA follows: TGTGCCAGTAGTATAATCCCTCTAGGCGTAGGCTTCCACAATGAGCAGTTCTTC. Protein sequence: CASSIIPLGVGFHNEQFF.